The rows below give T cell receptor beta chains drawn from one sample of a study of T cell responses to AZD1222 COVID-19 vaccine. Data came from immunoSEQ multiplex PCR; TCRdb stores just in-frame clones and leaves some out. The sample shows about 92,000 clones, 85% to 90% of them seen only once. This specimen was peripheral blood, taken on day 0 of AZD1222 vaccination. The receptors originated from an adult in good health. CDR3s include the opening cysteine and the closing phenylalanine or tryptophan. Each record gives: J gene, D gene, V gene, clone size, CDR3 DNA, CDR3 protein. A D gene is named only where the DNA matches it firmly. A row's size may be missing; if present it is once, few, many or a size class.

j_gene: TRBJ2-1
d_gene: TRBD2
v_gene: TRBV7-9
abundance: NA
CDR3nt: TGTGCCAGCAGTTCACTAGCGGGAACGTACAATGAGCAGTTCTTC
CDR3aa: CASSSLAGTYNEQFF

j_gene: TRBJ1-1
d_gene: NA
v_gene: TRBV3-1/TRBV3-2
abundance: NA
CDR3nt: TGTGCCAGCAGCCTGACGGGGAACACTGAAGCTTTCTTT
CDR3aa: CASSLTGNTEAFF

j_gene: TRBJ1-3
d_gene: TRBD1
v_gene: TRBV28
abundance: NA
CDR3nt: TGTGCCAGCAGTTCGGGACAGGGGCGAGGTGGAAACACCATATATTTT
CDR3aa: CASSSGQGRGGNTIYF

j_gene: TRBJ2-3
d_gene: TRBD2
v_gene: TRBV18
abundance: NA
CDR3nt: TGTGCCAGCCACCGGGCGGGGGGCACAGATACGCAGTATTTT
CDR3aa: CASHRAGGTDTQYF

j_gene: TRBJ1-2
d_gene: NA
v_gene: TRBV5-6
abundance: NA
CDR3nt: TGTGCCAGCAGCTTAGGGGTGCACCAAGGGACTTATGGCTACACCTTC
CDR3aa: CASSLGVHQGTYGYTF

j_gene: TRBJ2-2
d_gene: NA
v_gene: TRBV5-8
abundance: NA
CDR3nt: TGTGCCAGCAGACAGACACCGAGGATCACCGGGGAGCTGTTTTTT
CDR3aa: CASRQTPRITGELFF

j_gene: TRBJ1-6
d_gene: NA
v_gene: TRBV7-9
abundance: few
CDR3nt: TGTGCCAGCAGCTTAGGACAATTGGATTCACCCCTCCACTTT
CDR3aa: CASSLGQLDSPLHF

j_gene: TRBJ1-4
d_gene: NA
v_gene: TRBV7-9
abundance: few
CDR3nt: TGTGCCAGCAGCTTAGAGGGCGGAAAACTGTTTTTT
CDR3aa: CASSLEGGKLFF

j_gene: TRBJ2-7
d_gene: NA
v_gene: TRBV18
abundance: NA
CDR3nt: TGTGCCAGCTCATCGACAGCGTACGAGCAGTACTTC
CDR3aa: CASSSTAYEQYF

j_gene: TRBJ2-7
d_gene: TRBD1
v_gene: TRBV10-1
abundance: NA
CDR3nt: TGCGCCAGCAGTCAGGGGGCGGCTAGCGTATTCCACGAGCAGTACTTC
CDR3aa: CASSQGAASVFHEQYF

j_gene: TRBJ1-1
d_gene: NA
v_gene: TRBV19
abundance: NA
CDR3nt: TGTGCCAGTAGGGACAGATGGGTCACTGAAGCTTTCTTT
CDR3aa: CASRDRWVTEAFF

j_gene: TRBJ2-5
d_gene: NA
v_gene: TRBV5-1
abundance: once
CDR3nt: TGCGCCAGCAGCTTTACAACGGCCACTGGGGGCCAGTACTTC
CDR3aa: CASSFTTATGGQYF

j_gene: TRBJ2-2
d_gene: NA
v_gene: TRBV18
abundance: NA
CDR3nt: TGTGCCAGCTCACCACTGGGATCGACCGGGGAGCTGTTTTTT
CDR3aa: CASSPLGSTGELFF

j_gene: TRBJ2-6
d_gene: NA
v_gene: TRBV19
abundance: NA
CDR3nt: TGTGCCACCAAGGACACCTCTGGGGCCAACGTCCTGACTTTC
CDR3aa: CATKDTSGANVLTF

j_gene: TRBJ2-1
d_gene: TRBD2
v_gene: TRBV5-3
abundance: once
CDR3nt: TGTGCCAGAAGCTTGGCCGGGCGGGAGGGAGAAAATGAGCAGTTCTTC
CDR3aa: CARSLAGREGENEQFF

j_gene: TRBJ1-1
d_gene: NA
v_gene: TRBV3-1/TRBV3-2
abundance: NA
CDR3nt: TGTGCCAGCAGCCAGAGAGGGGCAGGAAGGTCTGAAGCTTTCTTT
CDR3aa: CASSQRGAGRSEAFF

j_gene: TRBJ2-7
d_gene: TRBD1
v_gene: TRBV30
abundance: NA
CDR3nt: TGTGCCTGCCAGGACAGGGTCAACGAGCAGTACTTC
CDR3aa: CACQDRVNEQYF

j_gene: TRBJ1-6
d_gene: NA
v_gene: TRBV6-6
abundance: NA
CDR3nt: TGTGCCAGCAGCGCCGACAGGAATTCACCCCTCCACTTT
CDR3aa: CASSADRNSPLHF

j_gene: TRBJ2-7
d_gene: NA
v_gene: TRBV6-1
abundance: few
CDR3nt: TGTGCCAGCAGTGAAGTTGGAGGGGATCGGTCCTACGAGCAGTACTTC
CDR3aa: CASSEVGGDRSYEQYF

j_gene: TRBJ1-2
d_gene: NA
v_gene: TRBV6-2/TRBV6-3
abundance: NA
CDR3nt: TGTGCCAGCAGTTCCAACCGTCGGCCGACAATCTATGGCTACACCTTC
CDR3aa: CASSSNRRPTIYGYTF

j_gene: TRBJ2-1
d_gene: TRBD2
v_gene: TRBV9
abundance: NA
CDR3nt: TGTGCCAGCAGCGTTATGGGACTAGCGGGGAACAATGAGCAGTTCTTC
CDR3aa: CASSVMGLAGNNEQFF

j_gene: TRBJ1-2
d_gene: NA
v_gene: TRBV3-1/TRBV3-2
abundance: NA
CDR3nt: TGTGCCAGCAGCCAAGATGTGGGGGGAAGGGGCTACACCTTC
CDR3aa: CASSQDVGGRGYTF

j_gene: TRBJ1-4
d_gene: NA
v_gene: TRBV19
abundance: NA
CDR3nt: TGTGCCAGTAATGGTGGTTCTTTCGAAAAACTGTTTTTT
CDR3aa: CASNGGSFEKLFF

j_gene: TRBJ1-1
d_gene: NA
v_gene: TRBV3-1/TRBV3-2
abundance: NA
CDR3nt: TGTGCCAGCAGCCAAGGCTGGTACACTGAAGCTTTCTTT
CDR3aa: CASSQGWYTEAFF

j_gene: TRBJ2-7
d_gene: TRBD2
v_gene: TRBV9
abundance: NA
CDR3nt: TGTGCCAGCAGCCCTGGGACTAGTTCCTACGAGCAGTACTTC
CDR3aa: CASSPGTSSYEQYF

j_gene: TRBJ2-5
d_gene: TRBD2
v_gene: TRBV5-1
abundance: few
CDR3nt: TGCGCCAGCAGCGGTGGGACTAGAGGTTGGGAGACCCAGTACTTC
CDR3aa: CASSGGTRGWETQYF

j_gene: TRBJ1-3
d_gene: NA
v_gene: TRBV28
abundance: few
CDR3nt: TGTGCCAGCAGTTACCCCGTTGGGGGGCCCACTGGAAACACCATATATTTT
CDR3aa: CASSYPVGGPTGNTIYF

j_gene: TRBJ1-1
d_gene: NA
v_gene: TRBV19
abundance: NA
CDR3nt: TGTGCCAGTAGTAAGTGGACAATGAACACTGAAGCTTTCTTT
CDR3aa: CASSKWTMNTEAFF

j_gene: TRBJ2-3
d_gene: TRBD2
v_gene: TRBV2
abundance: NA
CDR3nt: TGTGCCAGCAGGCCCAGCGGGATTAGCACAGATACGCAGTATTTT
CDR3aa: CASRPSGISTDTQYF

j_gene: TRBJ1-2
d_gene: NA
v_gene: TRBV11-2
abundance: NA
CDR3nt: TGTGCCAGCAGCTTCGGGACTATGCGGGCTTATGGCTACACCTTC
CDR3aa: CASSFGTMRAYGYTF

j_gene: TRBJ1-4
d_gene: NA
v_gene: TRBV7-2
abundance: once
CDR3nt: TGTGCCAGCAGCCCGGGGTTCCTAAATGAAAAACTGTTTTTT
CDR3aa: CASSPGFLNEKLFF

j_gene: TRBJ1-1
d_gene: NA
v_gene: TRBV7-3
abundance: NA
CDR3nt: TGTGCCAGCAGCCCTAGGGGGGGTAGATACACTGAAGCTTTCTTT
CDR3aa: CASSPRGGRYTEAFF